What follows are 30 T cell receptor beta chains derived from one specimen sequenced in a study of cytomegalovirus exposure and HLA in healthy donors. The PCR ran on 60 Vbeta and 13 Jbeta primers. TCRdb's copy holds only in-frame clones and misses some; the assay was immunoSEQ multiplex PCR. The data contain approximately 110,000 clones, 74% of them singletons. Source material: PBMCs. These receptor sequences come from a man aged 50-60 years in good health and CMV-seropositive.

The rearrangement uses TRBV11-2 and TRBJ1-1, with D hard to call. CDR1 and CDR2 from the germline V gene are SGHAT and FQNNGV. V was pared by 1 base and J by 5 bases, with 11 bases between. CDR3 length: 14 amino acids. The CDR3 DNA is TGTGCCAGCAGCTTAGTGCAGCTAGAAACTGAAGCTTTCTTT. Translated, it gives CASSLVQLETEAFF. The full variable domain, rest sourced from reference TRBV11-2 and TRBJ1-1, is EAGVAQSPRYKIIEKRQSVAFWCNPISGHATLYWYQQILGQGPKLLIQFQNNGVVDDSQLPKDRFSAERLKGVDSTLKIQPAKLEDSAVYLCASSLVQLETEAFFGQGTRLTVV.

This clone was seen more than once but under ten times. The chain employs TRBV7-9 and TRBJ1-4, with D uncertain. Germline CDR1 reads SEHNR; CDR2 reads FQNEAQ (reference sequence). Trimming cost V 1 base and J 0 bases, with 18 bases left between them. The length of the CDR3 is 19 residues. The CDR3 bases are TGTGCCAGCAGCTTAGAGGCGCTAGGATCGACCCCAACTAATGAAAAACTGTTTTTT. Translating gives CASSLEALGSTPTNEKLFF. The full variable domain, completed using reference TRBV7-9 and TRBJ1-4, is DTGVSQNPRHKITKRGQNVTFRCDPISEHNRLYWYRQTLGQGPEFLTYFQNEAQLEKSRLLSDRFSAERPKGSFSTLEIQRTEQGDSAMYLCASSLEALGSTPTNEKLFFGSGTQLSVL.

The chain uses TRBV7-2 and TRBJ2-5, with D perhaps TRBD2 (5 bases). Germline V CDR1 and CDR2: SGHTA, FQGNSA. CDR3 length: 13 residues. V was cut by 3 bases and J by 5 bases, with 10 bases left in between. The CDR3, as DNA: TGTGCCAGCAGCTTGTTAAGAGGGGAGACCCAGTACTTC. It translates to CASSLLRGETQYF.

The V call is TRBV4-1, the J call TRBJ1-2, with 7 nucleotides matching TRBD1. This CDR3 contains 14 residues. The trim removed 4 bases at V and 6 bases at J, leaving 8 bases unmatched. CDR1 MGHRA and CDR2 YSYEKL come from the germline V gene. CDR3 amino acids: CASSRQQGNDGYTF. The CDR3 DNA reads as TGCGCCAGCAGCCGCCAACAGGGGAACGATGGCTACACCTTC.

This clone was observed once. The rearrangement joins TRBV18 to TRBJ1-2, with D perhaps matching TRBD1 (5 bases). Germline V CDR1 and CDR2: KGHSH, LQKENI. Trimming stripped 3 bases from V and 3 bases from J, with 11 bases between. This CDR3 is 14 amino acids long. Written as DNA, the CDR3 is TGTGCCAGCTCACCGACCGGAGGGGACTATGGCTACACCTTC. It codes for CASSPTGGDYGYTF.

The gene calls are TRBV5-1 and TRBJ1-1; TRBD1 might be the D (5 bases). The CDR3 runs to 13 residues. From germline, CDR1 is SGHRS and CDR2 YFSETQ. V was trimmed by 2 bases and J by 1 base, leaving 6 bases between them. CDR3 DNA: TGCGCCAGCAGCTTTGGGGCGAACACTGAAGCTTTCTTT. Translation gives CASSFGANTEAFF.

The gene calls are TRBV11-1 and TRBJ2-3, with 10 bases matching TRBD2. The CDR3 has 16 residues. The ends lost 5 bases at V and 2 bases at J; junction bases unmatched: 7. Germline values: CDR1 SGHAT, CDR2 FQDESV (reference sequence). The CDR3 bases are TGTGCCAGCAGCCTCCTAGCGGGAGTATTCACAGATACGCAGTATTTT. This translates into CASSLLAGVFTDTQYF.

The chain carries TRBV5-1 and TRBJ2-5; the D gene is possibly TRBD2 (6 bases). The CDR3 consists of 13 residues. Per germline, CDR1 SGHRS and CDR2 YFSETQ. The V end lost 5 bases, the J end lost 4 bases, and 12 bases lay between the germline ends. CDR3 amino acids: CASRRSRGETQYF. The CDR3 region has the DNA TGCGCCAGCAGACGCTCGCGGGGAGAGACCCAGTACTTC. Combining the CDR3 with reference TRBV5-1 and TRBJ2-5 gives the whole variable domain KAGVTQTPRYLIKTRGQQVTLSCSPISGHRSVSWYQQTPGQGLQFLFEYFSETQRNKGNFPGRFSGRQFSNSRSEMNVSTLELGDSALYLCASRRSRGETQYFGPGTRLLVL.

The rearrangement uses TRBV5-4 and TRBJ2-1; 12 bases line up with TRBD2. The CDR3 is made up of 15 amino acids. Germline V gives CDR1 SGHNT, CDR2 YYREEE (reference sequence). Trimming took 3 bases from V and 13 from J; bases not matched to a gene: 11. CDR3 amino acids: CASSSASGGATVQFF. The CDR3 coding sequence is TGTGCCAGCAGCTCAGCTAGCGGGGGGGCCACCGTTCAGTTCTTC.

This rearrangement joins TRBV9 to TRBJ2-5, with TRBD2 as a possible D gene (5 bases). V was pared by 0 bases and J by 1 base, with 7 bases between. CDR3 size: 14 residues. Germline CDR1 is SGDLS and CDR2 is YYNGEE. The CDR3 here is CASSVGGIQETQYF. As DNA, the CDR3 is TGTGCCAGCAGCGTAGGAGGGATCCAAGAGACCCAGTACTTC. Supplemented by reference TRBV9 and TRBJ2-5, the full variable domain reads DSGVTQTPKHLITATGQRVTLRCSPRSGDLSVYWYQQSLDQGLQFLIQYYNGEERAKGNILERFSAQQFPDLHSELNLSSLELGDSALYFCASSVGGIQETQYFGPGTRLLVL.

This chain's CDR3 is CASSSVVGDRGHEQYF. CDR3 coding DNA: TGCGCCAGCAGCTCGGTGGTCGGGGACAGGGGCCACGAGCAGTACTTC. The chain carries TRBV5-1 and TRBJ2-7, with TRBD1 matching 10 bases. The CDR3 is 16 residues long. J was trimmed by 5 bases and V by 3 bases; bases with no gene match: 11. Germline CDR1 is SGHRS and CDR2 is YFSETQ. The whole variable domain, filled in from reference TRBV5-1 and TRBJ2-7, reads KAGVTQTPRYLIKTRGQQVTLSCSPISGHRSVSWYQQTPGQGLQFLFEYFSETQRNKGNFPGRFSGRQFSNSRSEMNVSTLELGDSALYLCASSSVVGDRGHEQYFGPGTRLTVT.

The rearrangement joins TRBV9 to TRBJ2-1; D call uncertain. Germline assignment: CDR1 SGDLS and CDR2 YYNGEE. Deletions cut 0 bases from V and 9 bases from J, with 10 bases between. The CDR3 length is 13 residues. As DNA, the CDR3 is TGTGCCAGCAGCGTAGAGAGCTCAGGTGAGCAGTTCTTC. It specifies CASSVESSGEQFF.

This chain connects TRBV28 to TRBJ2-3; D gene ambiguous. The CDR3 extends over 11 amino acids. V gave up 7 bases and J gave up 5 bases, with 7 bases separating them. The V gene's germline CDR1 is MDHEN and CDR2 SYDVKM. CDR3: CASTQLDTQYF. The CDR3 DNA is TGTGCCAGCACCCAATTAGATACGCAGTATTTT.

The table lists this clone with a few counts. The chain is built from TRBV9 and TRBJ2-6; TRBD1 agrees at 9 bases. Germline assignment: CDR1 SGDLS and CDR2 YYNGEE. The CDR3 is 18 residues long. V lost 0 bases, J lost 3 bases, and 7 bases stayed unmatched. The CDR3 reads CASSVAPGQGNGANVLTF. The CDR3 DNA follows: TGTGCCAGCAGCGTAGCCCCCGGACAGGGGAATGGGGCCAACGTCCTGACTTTC.

Comments on this clone: This sample also contains other DNA sequences that code for the same CDR3. This chain uses TRBV15 with TRBJ1-4; 7 bases fit TRBD1. This CDR3 region has 16 residues. The junction had 10 bases not matched to a gene; V was cut back by 9 bases and J by 0 bases. Germline V gene data show CDR1 as LNHNV and CDR2 as YYDKDF (reference sequence). The CDR3 nucleotides read TGTGCCACTAGCCGGGACAGATCTTCAACTAATGAAAAACTGTTTTTT. Protein: CATSRDRSSTNEKLFF.

In its sample, this clone was seen once. CDR3 amino acids: CASSKLAGGPGGELFF. As DNA, the CDR3 is TGTGCCAGCAGCAAATTAGCGGGGGGGCCAGGCGGGGAGCTGTTTTTT. V usage is TRBV7-6 and J usage is TRBJ2-2; TRBD2 aligns across 11 bases. There are 16 residues in the CDR3. V was pared by 5 bases and J by 7 bases, with 9 bases of the junction left unmatched. The germline CDR1 and CDR2 sequences are SGHVS and FNYEAQ.

The chain employs TRBV18 and TRBJ2-3; TRBD1 matches 12 bases. Trimming removed 3 bases from V and 5 bases from J; junction bases left unmatched: 6. There are 16 residues in the CDR3. Germline V gene sequence: CDR1 KGHSH, CDR2 LQKENI. CDR3 sequence (DNA): TGTGCCAGCTCACCGGTGGGACAGGGGGCGAAAGATACGCAGTATTTT. Protein product: CASSPVGQGAKDTQYF. Together with reference TRBV18 and TRBJ2-3, the CDR3 gives the full variable domain: NAGVMQNPRHLVRRRGQEARLRCSPMKGHSHVYWYRQLPEEGLKFMVYLQKENIIDESGMPKERFSAEFPKEGPSILRIQQVVRGDSAAYFCASSPVGQGAKDTQYFGPGTRLTVL.

The chain carries TRBV4-1 and TRBJ2-7, with a weak D call TRBD2 (6 bases). The V gene lost 4 bases and the J gene lost 7 bases, with 11 bases spanning the gap. The CDR3 has 12 residues. Germline loops: CDR1 MGHRA, CDR2 YSYEKL. This chain's CDR3 is CASSRTGEEQYF. The CDR3 DNA reads as TGCGCCAGCAGCCGGACGGGGGAAGAGCAGTACTTC.

This chain links TRBV18 with TRBJ2-3, with D possibly being TRBD1 (6 bases). The V and J ends lost 10 bases and 2 bases respectively, with 13 bases between them. The germline V gene encodes CDR1 KGHSH and CDR2 LQKENI. The CDR3 is made up of 13 amino acids. The CDR3 DNA follows: TGTGCCACAGGGGACGGAAACACAGATACGCAGTATTTT. Residues: CATGDGNTDTQYF.

This clone was picked up one time. This chain uses TRBV28 with TRBJ2-7; maybe TRBD1 (5 bases). The germline V gene encodes CDR1 MDHEN and CDR2 SYDVKM. Trimming pared 6 bases from V and 4 bases from J, leaving 13 bases between. The CDR3 runs 13 residues. The CDR3 spells CASRIGAEYEQYF. In DNA, the CDR3 is TGTGCCAGCAGGATAGGGGCCGAATACGAGCAGTACTTC.

V and J are TRBV21-1 and TRBJ2-1; whether TRBD1, the table's D call, matches the DNA was not checked. TRBV21-1 represents a pseudogene. This CDR3 is 12 amino acids long. CDR3 DNA: TGTGCCAGCAGCAAGTCCAGCAATGAGCAGTTCTTC. Amino acids: CASSKSSNEQFF.

The chain joins TRBV19 to TRBJ2-4, with D unclear. Germline V gene data show CDR1 as LNHDA and CDR2 as SQIVND (reference sequence). V lost 4 bases to trimming and J lost 0 bases, with 7 bases between them. The CDR3 is 14 residues long. The CDR3, as DNA: TGTGCCAGTAGTACCACAGCAGCCAAAAACATTCAGTACTTC. Protein sequence: CASSTTAAKNIQYF.

This clone was seen just once. The chain uses TRBV19 and TRBJ1-2, with 12 nucleotides matching TRBD1. The CDR3 runs to 16 residues. Trimming removed 3 bases from V and 3 bases from J; junction bases left unmatched: 5. The germline CDR1 and CDR2 sequences are LNHDA and SQIVND (reference sequence). The CDR3 DNA follows: TGTGCCAGTAGTATTTCGGGACAGGGGGCGGACTATGGCTACACCTTC. This encodes CASSISGQGADYGYTF.

The chain joins TRBV5-1 to TRBJ2-5, with TRBD1 matching 9 bases. The CDR3 has 14 residues. CDR1 and CDR2 (germline): SGHRS, YFSETQ. The junction had 2 bases not matched to a gene; V was cut back by 1 base and J by 4 bases. Written as DNA, the CDR3 is TGCGCCAGCAGCTTGAAGGGACAGGGAGAGACCCAGTACTTC. This gives the protein CASSLKGQGETQYF.

The J gene is TRBJ2-7, the V gene TRBV21-1; the D call TRBD2 from the table was never checked on the DNA. TRBV21-1 has pseudogene status. CDR3 size: 16 residues. The CDR3 sequence: CASSKVPSGSFHEQYF. In DNA form, the CDR3 reads TGTGCCAGCAGCAAAGTTCCTAGCGGGAGTTTCCACGAGCAGTACTTC.

The rearrangement joins TRBV5-6 to TRBJ1-5; D ambiguous. The CDR3 is made up of 14 amino acids. Trimming removed 2 bases from V and 3 bases from J, with 9 bases in between. Germline lookup yields CDR1 SGHDT and CDR2 YYEEEE. CDR3 region: CASSFSGNNQPQHF. The CDR3 bases are TGTGCCAGCAGCTTTTCGGGGAACAATCAGCCCCAGCATTTT.

The V gene is TRBV5-1, the J gene TRBJ1-1; 7 bases are a match to TRBD1. Germline trimming cut 2 bases from V and 0 bases from J; bases unmatched to any gene: 1. Germline lookup yields CDR1 SGHRS and CDR2 YFSETQ. CDR3 size: 14 residues. As DNA, the CDR3 is TGCGCCAGCAGCTTTGACAGGGTGAACACTGAAGCTTTCTTT. It is translated as CASSFDRVNTEAFF.

V is TRBV5-4 and J is TRBJ2-1; 7 positions agree with TRBD1. Trimming at V came to 0 bases and at J to 0 bases, leaving 6 bases not matched to a gene. CDR3 length: 17 residues. The V gene's germline CDR1 is SGHNT and CDR2 YYREEE (reference sequence). The CDR3 region has the DNA TGTGCCAGCAGCTTGGGGGCAGGGGGTCTCTCCTACAATGAGCAGTTCTTC. Translating it yields CASSLGAGGLSYNEQFF.

The gene calls are TRBV5-1 and TRBJ2-5; tentative D call: TRBD1 (6 bases). Germline V gene data show CDR1 as SGHRS and CDR2 as YFSETQ. The CDR3 runs 14 residues. V was trimmed by 3 bases and J by 4 bases, leaving 13 bases between them. This CDR3 reads CASSSAGEVETQYF. CDR3 sequence (DNA): TGCGCCAGCAGCTCGGCAGGGGAAGTAGAGACCCAGTACTTC.

The V call is TRBV6-6, the J call TRBJ2-3; the D gene is possibly TRBD1 (7 bases). V lost 7 bases and J 4 bases, leaving 18 bases between the germline ends. Germline V gene data show CDR1 as MNHNY and CDR2 as SVGAGI (reference sequence). The CDR3 sequence is 15 residues long. CDR3 sequence (DNA): TGTGCCAGCACCCCCGGAGGGGGCCGCGCAGATACGCAGTATTTT. This translates into CASTPGGGRADTQYF.